The clone carrying this T cell receptor beta chain has only a few counts. The CDR3 has 15 residues. Germline loops: CDR1 MDHEN, CDR2 SYDVKM. V dropped 5 bases and J dropped 4 bases, with 16 bases sitting between them. The data were obtained in a study of blood T cell repertoires in COVID-19. Study details: Donors in the United States, Italy and Spain gave samples during acute or convalescent COVID-19. Nucleic acid was either cDNA or gDNA, and it came from T cells, B-cell-depleted T cells, or PBMCs.

Per the authors' pipeline: Scientists estimated how many nucleated cells there were by amplifying reference gene primers. Sequencing was performed with immunoSEQ multiplex PCR; in TCRdb, only in-frame clones are kept and a portion is missing. That table gives V, J and clone size, and the DNA gave D and trimming. The table has around 110,000 clones, around 88% seen once. The source is a man between 45 and 60 years old with active or convalescent COVID-19. The sample taken for sequencing was peripheral blood. The rearrangement joins TRBV28 to TRBJ2-3; D possibly corresponds to TRBD2 (6 bases). Here the CDR3 DNA reads TGTGCCAGCAGTAAGGGCGGGGCGAGGGCAGATACGCAGTATTTT. Amino acid sequence: CASSKGGARADTQYF. Full variable domain (outside the CDR3, taken from reference TRBV28 and TRBJ2-3): DVKVTQSSRYLVKRTGEKVFLECVQDMDHENMFWYRQDPGLGLRLIYFSYDVKMKEKGDIPEGYSVSREKKERFSLILESASTNQTSMYLCASSKGGARADTQYFGPGTRLTVL.